Listed here are 27 T cell receptor beta chains from one sample, sequenced in a study of T cell repertoires in cytomegalovirus infection. TCRdb re-called the reads through MiXCR, storing one row per CDR3 protein. In the table there are 310,000 or so distinct CDR3 sequences, 17% of which are singletons. Sequencing input: PBMCs. The receptors originated from a human donor in good health (CMV status not recorded). Some clones in this sample may be carry-over from other donors' samples.

The V and J genes are TRBV24-1 and TRBJ2-5, with 7 positions matching TRBD2. Germline-derived CDR1 and CDR2 are KGHDR and SFDVKD. V dropped 3 bases and J dropped 5; count of bases not matched to a gene: 8. CDR3 size: 15 residues. As DNA, the CDR3 is TGTGCCACCAGTGATGTGGGACTAAATGGGGAGACCCAGTACTTC. Translation: CATSDVGLNGETQYF.

There are a few counts of this clonotype. V gene TRBV11-1 combines with J gene TRBJ1-6; no definite D call. The ends were cut back, 2 bases at V and 4 bases at J, with 9 bases in the middle. This CDR3 has 15 residues. CDR1 SGHAT and CDR2 FQDESV come from the germline V gene (reference sequence). The CDR3 sequence is CASSLQRNYNSPLHF. CDR3 DNA sequence: TGTGCCAGCAGCTTACAAAGGAATTATAATTCACCCCTCCACTTT.

This clonotype was recorded a few times. CDR3 loop: CASSRTGVNSPLHF. The CDR3 DNA reads as TGTGCCAGCAGTCGGACAGGGGTCAATTCACCCCTCCACTTT. The chain has TRBV12-3 or TRBV12-4 and TRBJ1-6, with 9 bases matching TRBD1. V trimming: 5 bases; J trimming: 7 bases; junction bases outside the gene matches: 3. This CDR3 region has 14 residues.

This clonotype was seen more than once but under ten times. V gene TRBV7-2 combines with J gene TRBJ1-5, with D possibly being TRBD1 (5 bases). There are 16 residues in the CDR3. V gave up 0 bases and J gave up 0 bases, with 9 bases separating them. Looked up from germline, CDR1 is SGHTA and CDR2 is FQGNSA. For the CDR3, the DNA is TGTGCCAGCAGCTTAGCCGACAGAATTAGCAATCAGCCCCAGCATTTT. Protein sequence: CASSLADRISNQPQHF.

This chain joins TRBV6-2 or TRBV6-3 and TRBJ2-1, with D hard to call. The germline V gene encodes CDR1 MNHEY and CDR2 SVGEGT. V was shortened by 6 bases and J by 6 bases, with 12 bases between the two germline ends. The CDR3 runs 13 residues. CDR3 protein: CASRDDNSNEQFF. CDR3 in DNA: TGTGCCAGCAGAGACGACAATAGCAATGAGCAGTTCTTC.

This clonotype has more than one count but fewer than ten. The gene calls are TRBV2 and TRBJ2-7; 8 bases line up with TRBD1. The CDR3 covers 14 residues. Germline CDR1 SNHLY, CDR2 FYNNEI. V shed 8 bases, J shed 0 bases, and the junction held 6 bases outside the gene matches. The CDR3 nucleotides are TGTGCCAGCTGCCGGGACAGGTACTCCTACGAGCAGTACTTC. Translation: CASCRDRYSYEQYF.

This clonotype was recorded at least ten times. The chain links TRBV28 to TRBJ1-2, with TRBD1 matching 7 bases. This CDR3 spans 14 amino acids. V trimming: 2 bases; J trimming: 3 bases; junction bases outside the gene matches: 3. Germline V gives CDR1 MDHEN, CDR2 SYDVKM. The CDR3 coding sequence is TGTGCCAGCAGTTTAGGGACAGTGGACTATGGCTACACCTTC. Protein product: CASSLGTVDYGYTF.

This clonotype was found many times. The rearrangement uses TRBV24-1 and TRBJ2-5, with D possibly matching TRBD2 (5 bases). The CDR3 contains 16 residues. The germline V gene has CDR1 KGHDR and CDR2 SFDVKD. V was pared by 9 bases and J by 3 bases, with 22 bases between. The CDR3 here is CATEADGVGSEETQYF. The CDR3 bases are TGTGCCACCGAAGCCGACGGGGTAGGTTCCGAAGAGACCCAGTACTTC.

This clonotype came up many times. The chain has TRBV7-2 and TRBJ2-3, with 9 positions matching TRBD2. J lost 4 bases, V lost 2 bases, and 7 bases had no gene match. The CDR3 has 16 residues. CDR1 SGHTA and CDR2 FQGNSA come from the germline V gene. The chain's CDR3 is CASSLRRGGQSDTQYF. The DNA for the CDR3 is TGTGCCAGCAGCTTAAGGCGGGGGGGCCAGTCAGATACGCAGTATTTT. Filled out from reference TRBV7-2 and TRBJ2-3, the complete variable domain reads GAGVSQSPSNKVTEKGKDVELRCDPISGHTALYWYRQSLGQGLEFLIYFQGNSAPDKSGLPSDRFSAERTGGSVSTLTIQRTQQEDSAVYLCASSLRRGGQSDTQYFGPGTRLTVL.

V usage is TRBV5-4 and J usage is TRBJ2-3; tentative D call: TRBD1 (5 bases). The CDR3 sequence is 14 residues long. Germline CDR1 reads SGHNT; CDR2 reads YYREEE (reference sequence). V was trimmed by 1 base and J by 1 base, leaving 7 bases between them. The chain's CDR3 is CASSLKQGTDTQYF. DNA of the CDR3: TGTGCCAGCAGCTTGAAACAGGGCACAGATACGCAGTATTTT.

This clonotype was counted ten times or more. The chain joins TRBV19 to TRBJ1-2; 9 nucleotides line up with TRBD1. Trimming at V came to 7 bases and at J to 8 bases, leaving 11 bases not matched to a gene. The germline V gene encodes CDR1 LNHDA and CDR2 SQIVND (reference sequence). The CDR3 extends over 14 amino acids. The CDR3: CASTTDRGVGGYTF. In DNA, the CDR3 is TGTGCCAGTACTACGGACAGGGGAGTTGGGGGCTACACCTTC.

A few counts support this clonotype. The chain joins TRBV2 to TRBJ1-5; 10 bases line up with TRBD1. The trim removed 5 bases at V and 0 bases at J, leaving 10 bases unmatched. The CDR3 runs to 18 residues. Per germline, CDR1 SNHLY and CDR2 FYNNEI. CDR3 in DNA: TGTGCCAGCAGTACCCGGACAGGGGGTACGAATAGCAATCAGCCCCAGCATTTT. Translation gives CASSTRTGGTNSNQPQHF. Full variable domain (remainder filled in from reference TRBV2 and TRBJ1-5): EPEVTQTPSHQVTQMGQEVILRCVPISNHLYFYWYRQILGQKVEFLVSFYNNEISEKSEIFDDQFSVERPDGSNFTLKIRSTKLEDSAMYFCASSTRTGGTNSNQPQHFGDGTRLSIL.

This clonotype was counted ten times or more. This chain joins TRBV7-2 and TRBJ1-1; D is unresolved. The CDR3 consists of 13 residues. V was trimmed by 1 base and J by 6 bases, leaving 9 bases between them. CDR1 and CDR2 (germline): SGHTA, FQGNSA. The CDR3 DNA reads TGTGCCAGCAGCTTAGACACCCTCGCTGAAGCTTTCTTT. Translating it yields CASSLDTLAEAFF.

This clonotype has a handful of counts. The chain uses TRBV4-1 and TRBJ1-5; possible D gene TRBD1, 5 bases. The germline V gene encodes CDR1 MGHRA and CDR2 YSYEKL. The CDR3 is 19 residues long. V lost 4 bases and J 0 bases, leaving 22 bases between the germline ends. This CDR3 reads CASSLRDGLTGVSNQPQHF. The CDR3, as DNA: TGCGCCAGCAGCCTCCGGGACGGGTTAACAGGTGTTAGCAATCAGCCCCAGCATTTT.

This rearrangement joins TRBV12-3 or TRBV12-4 to TRBJ2-7; TRBD1 matches at 8 bases. CDR3 size: 13 residues. J was trimmed by 4 bases and V by 7 bases; bases with no gene match: 6. The CDR3 DNA reads as TGTGCCAGCACCCCAGACAGGGGTTACGAGCAGTACTTC. Its translation is CASTPDRGYEQYF.

This clonotype has a handful of counts. This sequence joins TRBV28 and TRBJ1-1; unclear D gene. Germline V gene data show CDR1 as MDHEN and CDR2 as SYDVKM. Trimming took off 1 base at V and 7 bases at J, with 13 bases between the two ends. The CDR3 covers 14 residues. The CDR3 is CASSLSLNGREAFF. The CDR3 DNA reads TGTGCCAGCAGTTTATCCTTAAACGGTCGTGAAGCTTTCTTT.

This clonotype was seen repeatedly, ten times or more. The chain uses TRBV12-3 or TRBV12-4 and TRBJ2-7; possibly TRBD1 for D (5 bases). With 7 bases removed from V and 3 bases from J, the gap between germline ends came to 16 bases. The CDR3 contains 14 residues. The CDR3: CASTRWAGNYEQYF. The CDR3, as DNA: TGTGCCAGCACTCGCTGGGCAGGGAACTACGAGCAGTACTTC.

This clonotype has a handful of counts. The V call is TRBV4-1, the J call TRBJ1-1; D gene ambiguous. CDR3 length: 14 amino acids. Trimming cost V 0 bases and J 1 base, with 6 bases left between them. Germline CDR1 and CDR2: MGHRA and YSYEKL. CDR3 region: CASSQDPGNTEAFF. The CDR3 nucleotides are TGCGCCAGCAGCCAAGATCCAGGGAACACTGAAGCTTTCTTT.

At least ten counts were recorded for this clonotype. The chain couples TRBV5-6 to TRBJ2-2, with D uncertain. CDR1 and CDR2 from the germline V gene are SGHDT and YYEEEE. The V end was cut by 3 bases, the J end by 5 bases, with 5 bases between. The CDR3 sequence is 12 residues long. The DNA of the CDR3 is TGTGCCAGCAGCTGGACGACCGGGGAGCTGTTTTTT. Translated: CASSWTTGELFF.

This clonotype was seen ten or more times. The chain links TRBV6-1 to TRBJ2-7; TRBD1 agrees at 8 bases. This CDR3 has 13 residues. V lost 5 bases and J lost 2; bases outside the gene matches: 2. Germline loops: CDR1 MNHNS, CDR2 SASEGT. The DNA of the CDR3 is TGTGCCAGCAGTCGACAGGGGCCCTACGAGCAGTACTTC. Translating gives CASSRQGPYEQYF.

This clonotype has a count of ten or more. The gene calls are TRBV7-2 and TRBJ1-2; 10 nucleotides align to TRBD1. Unmatched junction bases numbered 8, after V lost 3 bases and J lost 4 bases. CDR1 and CDR2 from the germline V gene are SGHTA and FQGNSA. The CDR3 contains 16 residues. The CDR3 coding sequence is TGTGCCAGCAGCTTGGGACCGGGACAGGGGCTCTATGGCTACACCTTC. It codes for CASSLGPGQGLYGYTF.

V usage is TRBV5-6 and J usage is TRBJ2-1, with TRBD2 matching 8 bases. Germline CDR1 SGHDT, CDR2 YYEEEE. This CDR3 comprises 16 residues. V gave up 1 base and J gave up 4 bases; unmatched junction bases: 7. This CDR3 is CASSLMPGGRYNEQFF. For the CDR3, the DNA is TGTGCCAGCAGCTTGATGCCGGGGGGGCGGTACAATGAGCAGTTCTTC.

The V gene is TRBV6-2 or TRBV6-3, the J gene TRBJ2-1, with TRBD2 matching 11 bases. The CDR3 extends over 15 amino acids. From germline, CDR1 is MNHEY and CDR2 SVGEGT. The V and J ends lost 6 bases and 10 bases, in that order; junction bases with no gene match: 11. CDR3 amino acids: CASRQLAGGSREQFF. The CDR3, as DNA: TGTGCCAGCAGACAGCTAGCGGGGGGTTCACGGGAGCAGTTCTTC.

In this sample, this clonotype turned up a few times. This sequence joins TRBV6-6 and TRBJ1-6; D uncertain. V was cut by 2 bases and J by 7 bases, with 12 bases left in between. The CDR3 sequence is 15 residues long. In germline, CDR1 is MNHNY, CDR2 SVGAGI (reference sequence). CDR3 DNA sequence: TGTGCCAGCAGTTACGTCGCCCAGCGAAATTCACCCCTCCACTTT. Translated: CASSYVAQRNSPLHF.

This clonotype was observed a handful of times. The chain couples TRBV4-3 to TRBJ2-1, with D possibly TRBD2 on 6 matching bases. The ends were cut back, 4 bases at V and 4 bases at J, with 17 bases in the middle. The CDR3 covers 16 residues. Germline CDR1 LGHNA, CDR2 YSLEER. The CDR3, as DNA: TGCGCCAGCAGCCGAAAGGAGCGGGTGGGGTACAATGAGCAGTTCTTC. Translated: CASSRKERVGYNEQFF.

A few counts support this clonotype. The chain couples TRBV20-1 to TRBJ1-3, with a tentative D call TRBD1 (5 bases). V lost 2 bases and J lost 7, with 15 bases in between. CDR1 DFQATT and CDR2 SNEGSKA come from the germline V gene (reference sequence). The CDR3 is made up of 14 amino acids. The CDR3 reads CSARRDSQVNTIYF. The CDR3 DNA reads TGCAGTGCTAGAAGGGACTCACAGGTGAACACCATATATTTT.

This clonotype was picked up a small number of times. CDR3 coding DNA: TGTGCCAGCAGCTTTCCGTGGACAGGGGGCGGGAACACTGAAGCTTTCTTT. This codes for CASSFPWTGGGNTEAFF. This chain connects TRBV7-6 to TRBJ1-1, with 11 bases identical to TRBD1. The V gene's germline CDR1 is SGHVS and CDR2 FNYEAQ. CDR3 length: 17 amino acids. The V gene end was trimmed by 3 bases and the J gene end by 1 base; junction bases not matched to a gene: 7.